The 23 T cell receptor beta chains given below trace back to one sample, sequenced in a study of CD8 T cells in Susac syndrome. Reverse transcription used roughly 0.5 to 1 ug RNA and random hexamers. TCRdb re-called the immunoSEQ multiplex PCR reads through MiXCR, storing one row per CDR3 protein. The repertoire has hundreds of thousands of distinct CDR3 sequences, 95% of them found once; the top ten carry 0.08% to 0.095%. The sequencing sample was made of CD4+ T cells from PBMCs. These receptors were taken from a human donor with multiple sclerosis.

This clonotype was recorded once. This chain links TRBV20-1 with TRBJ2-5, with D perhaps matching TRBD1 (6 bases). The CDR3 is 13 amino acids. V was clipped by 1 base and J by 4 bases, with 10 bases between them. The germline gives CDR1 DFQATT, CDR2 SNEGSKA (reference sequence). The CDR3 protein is CSARAQGRETQYF. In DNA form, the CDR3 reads TGCAGTGCTAGAGCTCAGGGGCGAGAGACCCAGTACTTC.

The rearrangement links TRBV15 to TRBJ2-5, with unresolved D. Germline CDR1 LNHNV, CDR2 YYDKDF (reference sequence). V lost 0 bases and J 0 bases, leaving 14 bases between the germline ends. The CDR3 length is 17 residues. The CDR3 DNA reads TGTGCCACCAGCAGAGAGCAGGTTCGGGTGAACCAAGAGACCCAGTACTTC. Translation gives CATSREQVRVNQETQYF.

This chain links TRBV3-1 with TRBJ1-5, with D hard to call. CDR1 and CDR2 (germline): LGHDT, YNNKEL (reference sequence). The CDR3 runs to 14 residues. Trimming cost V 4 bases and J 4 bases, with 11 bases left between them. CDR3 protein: CASSPKGGNQPQHF. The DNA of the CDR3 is TGTGCCAGCAGCCCAAAGGGAGGGAATCAGCCCCAGCATTTT.

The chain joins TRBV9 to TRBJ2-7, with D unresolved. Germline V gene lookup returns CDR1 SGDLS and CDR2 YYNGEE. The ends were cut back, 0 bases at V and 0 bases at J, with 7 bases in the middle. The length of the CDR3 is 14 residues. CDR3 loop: CASSVGVGSYEQYF. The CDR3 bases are TGTGCCAGCAGCGTAGGGGTAGGCTCCTACGAGCAGTACTTC.

The CDR3 loop is CASSPPGPPDTQYF. The DNA for the CDR3 is TGTGCCAGCAGCCCACCAGGGCCCCCCGATACGCAGTATTTT. The rearrangement joins TRBV9 to TRBJ2-3; maybe TRBD1 (5 bases). The CDR3 has 14 amino acids. V lost 4 bases and J 6 bases, leaving 15 bases between the germline ends. Germline V lookup: CDR1 SGDLS, CDR2 YYNGEE.

In DNA, the CDR3 is TGCAGTGCCCCGCAGGGCAAACACTATGGCTACACCTTC. This translates into CSAPQGKHYGYTF. V is TRBV20-1 and J is TRBJ1-2, with a possible D match to TRBD1 (5 bases). The germline V gene has CDR1 DFQATT and CDR2 SNEGSKA (reference sequence). The CDR3 runs 13 residues. The ends were cut back, 6 bases at V and 3 bases at J, with 14 bases in the middle.

As DNA, the CDR3 is TGCAGTGCTAGGGACAGGCCCTCCTCGCAGTACTTC. Its translation is CSARDRPSSQYF. The chain employs TRBV20-1 and TRBJ2-7, with 7 bases identical to TRBD1. This CDR3 is 12 amino acids long. Germline V lookup: CDR1 DFQATT, CDR2 SNEGSKA (reference sequence). J gave up 9 bases and V 3 bases, and 8 bases lay outside the gene matches.

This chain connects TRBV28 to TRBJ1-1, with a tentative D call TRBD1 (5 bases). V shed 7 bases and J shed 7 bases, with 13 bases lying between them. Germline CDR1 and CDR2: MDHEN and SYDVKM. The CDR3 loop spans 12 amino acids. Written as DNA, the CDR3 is TGTGCCAGCACCGTTGAGGGGATTGAAGCTTTCTTT. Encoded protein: CASTVEGIEAFF.

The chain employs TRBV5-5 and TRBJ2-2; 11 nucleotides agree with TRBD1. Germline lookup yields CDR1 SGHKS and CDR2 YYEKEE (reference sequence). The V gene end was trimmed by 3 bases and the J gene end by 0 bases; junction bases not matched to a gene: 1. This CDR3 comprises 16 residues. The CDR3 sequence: CASSWGQGANTGELFF. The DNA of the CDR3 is TGTGCCAGCAGCTGGGGACAGGGGGCGAACACCGGGGAGCTGTTTTTT. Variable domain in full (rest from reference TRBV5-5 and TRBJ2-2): DAGVTQSPTHLIKTRGQQVTLRCSPISGHKSVSWYQQVLGQGPQFIFQYYEKEERGRGNFPDRFSARQFPNYSSELNVNALLLGDSALYLCASSWGQGANTGELFFGEGSRLTVL.

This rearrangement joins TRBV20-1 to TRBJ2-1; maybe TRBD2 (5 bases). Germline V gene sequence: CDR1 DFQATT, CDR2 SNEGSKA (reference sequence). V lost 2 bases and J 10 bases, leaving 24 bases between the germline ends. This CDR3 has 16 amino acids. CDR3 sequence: CSARPRASHVYGEQFF. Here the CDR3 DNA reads TGCAGTGCTAGACCTCGGGCTAGCCATGTGTACGGCGAGCAGTTCTTC.

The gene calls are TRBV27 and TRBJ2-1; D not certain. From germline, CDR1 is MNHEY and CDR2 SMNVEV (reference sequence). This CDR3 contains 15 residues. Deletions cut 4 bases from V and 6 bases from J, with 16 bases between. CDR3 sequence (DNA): TGTGCCAGCAGTTCCCCGGCCCGACGGCCCAATGAGCAGTTCTTC. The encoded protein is CASSSPARRPNEQFF.

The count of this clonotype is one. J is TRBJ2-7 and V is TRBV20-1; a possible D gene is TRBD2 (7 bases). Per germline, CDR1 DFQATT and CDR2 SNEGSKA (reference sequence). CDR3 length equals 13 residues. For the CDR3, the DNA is TGCAGCCTGGGGGGCGGGAGTCCCCACGAGCAGTACTTC. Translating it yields CSLGGGSPHEQYF.

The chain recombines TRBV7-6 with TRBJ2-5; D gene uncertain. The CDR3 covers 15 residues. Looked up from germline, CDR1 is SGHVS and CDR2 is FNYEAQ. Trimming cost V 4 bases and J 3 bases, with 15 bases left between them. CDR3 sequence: CASSSNALREETQYF. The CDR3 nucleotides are TGTGCCAGCAGCTCCAATGCCCTACGTGAAGAGACCCAGTACTTC.

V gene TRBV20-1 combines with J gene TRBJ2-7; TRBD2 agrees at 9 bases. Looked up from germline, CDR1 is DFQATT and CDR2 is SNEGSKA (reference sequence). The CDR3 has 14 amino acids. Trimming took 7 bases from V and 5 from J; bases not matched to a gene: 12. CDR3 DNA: TGCAGTGGTTCGGGACTAGCTGCGGTCGACGAGCAGTACTTC. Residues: CSGSGLAAVDEQYF.

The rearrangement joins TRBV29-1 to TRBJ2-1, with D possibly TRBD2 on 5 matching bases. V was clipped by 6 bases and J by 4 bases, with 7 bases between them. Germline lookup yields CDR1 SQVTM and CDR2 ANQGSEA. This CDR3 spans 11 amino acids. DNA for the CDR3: TGCAGCGTAACTAGTTACAATGAGCAGTTCTTC. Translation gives CSVTSYNEQFF.

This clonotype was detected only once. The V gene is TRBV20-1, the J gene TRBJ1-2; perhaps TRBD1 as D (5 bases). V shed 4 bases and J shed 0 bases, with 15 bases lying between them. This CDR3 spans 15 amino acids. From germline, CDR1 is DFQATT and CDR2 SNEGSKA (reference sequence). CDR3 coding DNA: TGCAGTGCTAACAATCTCGGGGCAGCTAACTATGGCTACACCTTC. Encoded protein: CSANNLGAANYGYTF.

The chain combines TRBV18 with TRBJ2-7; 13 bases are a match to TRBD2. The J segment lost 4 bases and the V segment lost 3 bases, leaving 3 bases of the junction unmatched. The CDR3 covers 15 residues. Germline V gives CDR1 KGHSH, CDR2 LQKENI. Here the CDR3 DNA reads TGTGCCAGCTCACCGGGACTAGCGGGACTGTACGAGCAGTACTTC. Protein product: CASSPGLAGLYEQYF. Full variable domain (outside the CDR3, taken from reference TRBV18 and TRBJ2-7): NAGVMQNPRHLVRRRGQEARLRCSPMKGHSHVYWYRQLPEEGLKFMVYLQKENIIDESGMPKERFSAEFPKEGPSILRIQQVVRGDSAAYFCASSPGLAGLYEQYFGPGTRLTVT.

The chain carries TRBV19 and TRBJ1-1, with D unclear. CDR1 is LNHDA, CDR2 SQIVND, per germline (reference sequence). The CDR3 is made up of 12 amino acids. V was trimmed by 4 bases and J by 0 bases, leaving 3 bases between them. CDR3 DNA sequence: TGTGCCAGTAGTAGTGTGAACACTGAAGCTTTCTTT. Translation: CASSSVNTEAFF.

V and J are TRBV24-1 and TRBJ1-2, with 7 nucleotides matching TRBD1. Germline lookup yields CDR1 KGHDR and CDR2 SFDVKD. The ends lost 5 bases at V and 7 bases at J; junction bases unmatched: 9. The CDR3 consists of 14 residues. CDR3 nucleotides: TGTGCCACCAGTGCCAAAGACAGGGAAGGTGGCTACACCTTC. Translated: CATSAKDREGGYTF.

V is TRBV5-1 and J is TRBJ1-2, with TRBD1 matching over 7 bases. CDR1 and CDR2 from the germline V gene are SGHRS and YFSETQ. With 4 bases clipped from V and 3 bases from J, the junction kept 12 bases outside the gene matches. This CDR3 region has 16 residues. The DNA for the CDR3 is TGCGCCAGCAGCCGAACCAACAGGGGAGGGGACTATGGCTACACCTTC. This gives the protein CASSRTNRGGDYGYTF. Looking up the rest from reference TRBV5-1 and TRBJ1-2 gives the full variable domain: KAGVTQTPRYLIKTRGQQVTLSCSPISGHRSVSWYQQTPGQGLQFLFEYFSETQRNKGNFPGRFSGRQFSNSRSEMNVSTLELGDSALYLCASSRTNRGGDYGYTFGSGTRLTVV.

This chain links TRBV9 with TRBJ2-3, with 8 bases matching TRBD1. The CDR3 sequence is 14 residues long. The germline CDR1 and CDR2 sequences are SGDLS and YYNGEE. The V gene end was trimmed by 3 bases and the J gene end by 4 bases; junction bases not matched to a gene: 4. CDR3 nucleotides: TGTGCCAGCAGCGCCGACAGGGGCCCAGATACGCAGTATTTT. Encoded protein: CASSADRGPDTQYF.

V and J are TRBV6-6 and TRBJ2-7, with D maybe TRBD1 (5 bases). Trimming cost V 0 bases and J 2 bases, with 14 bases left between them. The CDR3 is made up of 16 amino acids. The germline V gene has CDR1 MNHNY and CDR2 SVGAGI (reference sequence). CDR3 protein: CASSYSNEARAYEQYF. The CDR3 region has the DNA TGTGCCAGCAGTTACTCGAATGAAGCCAGGGCCTACGAGCAGTACTTC.

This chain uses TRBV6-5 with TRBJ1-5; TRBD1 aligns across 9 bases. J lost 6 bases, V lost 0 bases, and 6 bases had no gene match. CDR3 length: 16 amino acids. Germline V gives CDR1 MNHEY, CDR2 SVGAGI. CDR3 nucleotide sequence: TGTGCCAGCAGTTACTCCGGGACAGGGTTTGCTCAGCCCCAGCATTTT. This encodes CASSYSGTGFAQPQHF.